This T cell receptor beta chain derives from a study of T cell responses to AZD1222 COVID-19 vaccine. On this clone: The antigen remains unidentified.

Trimming stripped 8 bases from V and 5 bases from J, with 20 bases between. Germline V gene sequence: CDR1 SEHNR, CDR2 FQNEAQ (reference sequence). There are 15 residues in the CDR3. Study findings and constraints: Females made up more of the donors, who were largely white British, and clonal diversity may have come out too low.

Only in-frame clones appear in the TCRdb table, and some are missing; sequencing was by immunoSEQ multiplex PCR. The profile shows under 130,000 clones, 85% to 90% of them singletons. This TCR came from an adult in good health. The rearrangement links TRBV7-9 to TRBJ2-3, with D possibly matching TRBD2 (6 bases). This specimen was peripheral blood, taken on day 0 of AZD1222 vaccination. The CDR3 coding sequence is TGTGCCAGCTTCCCAGACGGGGGAGCGGTAGATACGCAGTATTTT. As protein: CASFPDGGAVDTQYF.